The 15 T cell receptor beta chains reported below all come from one sample, sequenced in a study of blood T cell repertoires in COVID-19. Measured with immunoSEQ multiplex PCR; TCRdb has only the in-frame clones, and not every one. The top ten clones hold roughly 15% of a sample with 130,000 to 150,000 clones, roughly 82% of them seen once. The specimen was peripheral blood. Receptor source: a human donor with acute or convalescent COVID-19. The donor label of this sample is uncertain.

Here the CDR3 DNA reads TGTGCCAGCGGCGCAGGGATGGGGGAAAAACTGTTTTTT. This codes for CASGAGMGEKLFF. V usage is TRBV25-1 and J usage is TRBJ1-4, with D possibly TRBD1 on 5 matching bases. There are 13 residues in the CDR3. The V and J ends lost 8 bases and 8 bases respectively, with 15 bases between them. The V gene's germline CDR1 is MGHDK and CDR2 SYGVNS.

V and J are TRBV14 and TRBJ1-3; D call uncertain. Germline V gene lookup returns CDR1 SGHDN and CDR2 FVKESK. The CDR3 extends over 14 amino acids. V dropped 6 bases and J dropped 3 bases, with 12 bases sitting between them. CDR3 region: CASSHQVVGNTIYF. As DNA, the CDR3 is TGTGCCAGCAGTCATCAGGTAGTTGGAAACACCATATATTTT. Full variable domain (outside the CDR3, taken from reference TRBV14 and TRBJ1-3): EAGVTQFPSHSVIEKGQTVTLRCDPISGHDNLYWYRRVMGKEIKFLLHFVKESKQDESGMPNNRFLAERTGGTYSTLKVQPAELEDSGVYFCASSHQVVGNTIYFGEGSWLTVV.

The chain combines TRBV7-2 with TRBJ2-7; TRBD1 aligns across 9 bases. This CDR3 region has 17 residues. Germline values: CDR1 SGHTA, CDR2 FQGNSA. Unmatched junction bases numbered 13, after V lost 4 bases and J lost 3 bases. CDR3 loop: CASSSFPRDRVFYEQYF. The CDR3 DNA reads TGTGCCAGCAGCTCATTTCCCCGGGACAGGGTATTCTACGAGCAGTACTTC.

The rearrangement links TRBV30 to TRBJ2-3; no definite D call. This CDR3 comprises 13 residues. CDR1 and CDR2 (germline): GTSNPN, SVGIG (reference sequence). V was shortened by 3 bases and J by 2 bases, with 9 bases between the two germline ends. The CDR3 region has the DNA TGTGCCTGGAGCTCCGGGTCCACAGATACGCAGTATTTT. The encoded protein is CAWSSGSTDTQYF.

The sample holds a few counts of this clone. The genes are TRBV29-1 and TRBJ1-2, with 8 bases fitting TRBD1. The CDR3 is 14 amino acids. CDR1 and CDR2 (germline): SQVTM, ANQGSEA. Trimming took 7 bases from V and 7 from J; bases not matched to a gene: 14. Here the CDR3 reads CSAREDRVGGGYTF. CDR3 bases: TGCAGCGCGAGGGAGGACAGGGTCGGGGGTGGCTACACCTTC.

The chain has TRBV5-1 and TRBJ1-5; D may be TRBD1 (5 bases). The germline V gene encodes CDR1 SGHRS and CDR2 YFSETQ. Trimming took 0 bases from V and 3 from J, leaving 13 bases between them. CDR3 length: 16 amino acids. CDR3 loop: CASSLGGSGNNQPQHF. The CDR3 DNA sequence: TGCGCCAGCAGCTTGGGGGGCAGTGGGAACAATCAGCCCCAGCATTTT.

This chain joins TRBV5-1 and TRBJ1-1; unclear D gene. With 0 bases removed from V and 4 bases from J, the gap between germline ends came to 13 bases. From germline, CDR1 is SGHRS and CDR2 YFSETQ. CDR3 length: 15 amino acids. Written as DNA, the CDR3 is TGCGCCAGCAGCTTGGTGGCAGGTGAAGCCACTGAAGCTTTCTTT. It specifies CASSLVAGEATEAFF.

The J gene is TRBJ1-2, the V gene TRBV7-6; D unclear. The CDR3 runs to 12 residues. Trimming shortened V by 4 bases and J by 6 bases, and 9 bases separated the two germline ends. CDR1 and CDR2 (germline): SGHVS, FNYEAQ. In DNA form, the CDR3 reads TGTGCCAGCAGCTCAGACACCGATGGCTACACCTTC. This translates into CASSSDTDGYTF. The full variable domain, completed using reference TRBV7-6 and TRBJ1-2, is GAGVSQSPRYKVTKRGQDVALRCDPISGHVSLYWYRQALGQGPEFLTYFNYEAQQDKSGLPNDRFSAERPEGSISTLTIQRTEQRDSAMYRCASSSDTDGYTFGSGTRLTVV.

This clone was recorded once. The genes are TRBV29-1 and TRBJ1-6; D might be TRBD1 (5 bases). Germline CDR1 SQVTM, CDR2 ANQGSEA. Deletions cut 4 bases from V and 6 bases from J, with 10 bases between. The CDR3 has 13 amino acids. CDR3 DNA: TGCAGCGTTGGGGAGGGGCCTAATTCACCCCTCCACTTT. This encodes CSVGEGPNSPLHF.

The chain links TRBV12-3 or TRBV12-4 to TRBJ2-2; possibly TRBD2 for D (5 bases). The CDR3 has 13 residues. The germline V and J ends were trimmed by 0 bases and 14 bases, with 13 bases remaining between them. CDR3 nucleotides: TGTGCCAGCAGTTTAGCCCGGGATCGGGCCCTGTTTTTT. Translated, it gives CASSLARDRALFF.

The chain employs TRBV7-9 and TRBJ1-4; no clear D. V was cut by 2 bases and J by 7 bases, with 5 bases left in between. The germline V gene has CDR1 SEHNR and CDR2 FQNEAQ (reference sequence). The CDR3 loop spans 12 amino acids. Here the CDR3 DNA reads TGTGCCAGCAGCTTACTAGGTGAAAAACTGTTTTTT. Its protein product is CASSLLGEKLFF.

This chain connects TRBV30 to TRBJ2-3; TRBD2 matches 10 bases. Trimming cost V 5 bases and J 3 bases; bases outside gene matches: 5. Germline V gene sequence: CDR1 GTSNPN, CDR2 SVGIG (reference sequence). The length of the CDR3 is 14 residues. CDR3 loop: CAWEPSGGTDTQYF. As DNA, the CDR3 is TGTGCCTGGGAACCTAGCGGGGGAACAGATACGCAGTATTTT.

The chain uses TRBV10-3 and TRBJ2-7; no clear D. V was cut by 0 bases and J by 2 bases, with 8 bases left in between. CDR1 ENHRY and CDR2 SYGVKD come from the germline V gene. The CDR3 length is 14 residues. The CDR3 region is CAISESQAAYEQYF. Here the CDR3 DNA reads TGTGCCATCAGTGAGTCTCAGGCAGCCTACGAGCAGTACTTC.

This clone was seen just once. The rearrangement links TRBV19 to TRBJ1-3; D remains unclear. This CDR3 has 15 amino acids. CDR1 LNHDA and CDR2 SQIVND come from the germline V gene (reference sequence). V was cut by 6 bases and J by 3 bases, with 15 bases left in between. The DNA of the CDR3 is TGTGCCAGTAGCATCAAAACCGGTAGTGGAAACACCATATATTTT. Translation gives CASSIKTGSGNTIYF.

This chain joins TRBV30 and TRBJ1-3, with unresolved D. The V gene's germline CDR1 is GTSNPN and CDR2 SVGIG (reference sequence). V gave up 0 bases and J gave up 2 bases, with 11 bases separating them. The CDR3 has 15 residues. The CDR3 sequence: CAWSVLGRAGNTIYF. The CDR3 nucleotides are TGTGCCTGGAGTGTACTAGGTCGTGCTGGAAACACCATATATTTT. Filled out from reference TRBV30 and TRBJ1-3, the complete variable domain reads SQTIHQWPATLVQPVGSPLSLECTVEGTSNPNLYWYRQAAGRGLQLLFYSVGIGQISSEVPQNLSASRPQDRQFILSSKKLLLSDSGFYLCAWSVLGRAGNTIYFGEGSWLTVV.